One sample yielded the 4 T cell receptor beta chains listed below, sequenced in a study of cytomegalovirus exposure and HLA in healthy donors. The repertoire was sequenced with immunoSEQ multiplex PCR; TCRdb's copy has only in-frame clones and lacks some. This sample has some 50,000 clones; approximately 95% occur once, and the top ten carry 7.8%. The sequencing input was PBMCs. These receptors were obtained from a young woman in good health and CMV-seropositive.

This chain joins TRBV10-3 and TRBJ2-5, with 9 bases aligning to TRBD2. V trimming: 9 bases; J trimming: 0 bases; junction bases outside the gene matches: 8. The CDR3 spans 15 residues. The V gene's germline CDR1 is ENHRY and CDR2 SYGVKD. CDR3 bases: TGTGCCATTGTGCGCGGACTAGCGTACCAAGAGACCCAGTACTTC. Translation gives CAIVRGLAYQETQYF.

The rearrangement joins TRBV29-1 to TRBJ2-3; 9 bases agree with TRBD2. V gave up 7 bases and J gave up 6 bases; unmatched junction bases: 17. The V gene's germline CDR1 is SQVTM and CDR2 ANQGSEA. The CDR3 is 16 amino acids. The CDR3 nucleotides are TGCAGCGCCCTGGGTGCGGGAGGGCTGGCAGGTGATACGCAGTATTTT. This sequence encodes CSALGAGGLAGDTQYF.

This chain links TRBV28 with TRBJ1-3; weak D call: TRBD1 (5 bases). Trimming took 10 bases from V and 4 from J, leaving 14 bases between them. Germline V lookup: CDR1 MDHEN, CDR2 SYDVKM. The CDR3 is made up of 13 amino acids. The CDR3 region is CAIRGVMGNTIYF. DNA for the CDR3: TGTGCCATCCGGGGGGTTATGGGAAACACCATATATTTT.

The chain is built from TRBV28 and TRBJ2-2; TRBD2 matches at 10 bases. Trimming cost V 3 bases and J 1 base; bases outside gene matches: 5. From germline, CDR1 is MDHEN and CDR2 SYDVKM. The CDR3 runs 17 residues. In DNA, the CDR3 is TGTGCCAGCAGTTTCGAACTAGCGGGACTGAACACCGGGGAGCTGTTTTTT. Amino acid sequence: CASSFELAGLNTGELFF.